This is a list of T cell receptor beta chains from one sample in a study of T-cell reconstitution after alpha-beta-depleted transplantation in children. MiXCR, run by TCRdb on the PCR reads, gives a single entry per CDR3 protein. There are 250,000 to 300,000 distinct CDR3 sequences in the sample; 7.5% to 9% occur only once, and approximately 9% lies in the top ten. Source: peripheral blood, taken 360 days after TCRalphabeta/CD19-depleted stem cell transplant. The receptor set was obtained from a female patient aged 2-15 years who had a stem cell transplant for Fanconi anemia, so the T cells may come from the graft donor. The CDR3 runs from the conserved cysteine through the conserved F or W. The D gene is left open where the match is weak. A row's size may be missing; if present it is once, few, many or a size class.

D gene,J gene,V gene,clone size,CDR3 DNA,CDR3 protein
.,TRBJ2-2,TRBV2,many,TGTGCCAGCAGAGGGGGAAGCGGTACCGGGGAGCTGTTTTTT,CASRGGSGTGELFF
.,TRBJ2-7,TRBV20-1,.,TGCAGTGCTAGATTGATACAGTCCGGAATCAGAGAAGGCGAGCAGTACTTC,CSARLIQSGIREGEQYF
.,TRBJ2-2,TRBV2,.,TGTGCCACCGACGGCAGCCCTAGGGTCGCGAACACCGGGGAGCTGTTTTTT,CATDGSPRVANTGELFF
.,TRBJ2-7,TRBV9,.,TGTGCCAGCAGCGTTGCCCCGGATCTCTACGAGCAGTACTTC,CASSVAPDLYEQYF
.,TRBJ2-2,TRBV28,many,TGTGCCAGCAGTTTATGGCAGGGGAGGACAGGGAACACCGGGGAGCTGTTTTTT,CASSLWQGRTGNTGELFF
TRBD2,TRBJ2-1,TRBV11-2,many,TGTGCCAGCAGCTTCACCGGGACTAGCCCGTACAATGAGCAGTTCTTC,CASSFTGTSPYNEQFF
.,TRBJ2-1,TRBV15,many,TGTGCCACCAGCGGCCCGGGAACAGGGCATTGGGAGCAGTTCTTC,CATSGPGTGHWEQFF
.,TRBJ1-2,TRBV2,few,TGTGCCAGCACCCAAAATAGGGGTAACTATGGCTACACCTTC,CASTQNRGNYGYTF
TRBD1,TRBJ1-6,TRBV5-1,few,TGCGCCAGCCAACCGGGACAGGGTGTTTCACCCCTCCACTTT,CASQPGQGVSPLHF
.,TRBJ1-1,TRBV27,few,TGTGCCAGCAGTGTCCAGGGACTCCCGGGCTTCGCTGAAGCTTTCTTT,CASSVQGLPGFAEAFF
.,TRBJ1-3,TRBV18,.,TGTGCCAGCTCACCACCCAGGGTGGTCACTGGAAACACCATATATTTT,CASSPPRVVTGNTIYF
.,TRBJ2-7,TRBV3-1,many,TGTGCCAGCAGCGGGCTCCTATCCTACGAGCAGTACTTC,CASSGLLSYEQYF
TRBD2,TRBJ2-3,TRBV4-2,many,TGTGCCAGCAGCCTCTTTACAGCGGGGGCCGGGGCAAATACGCAGTATTTT,CASSLFTAGAGANTQYF
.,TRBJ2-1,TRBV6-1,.,TGTGCCAGCAGTAGGGGCTTATGGAATGAGCAGTTCTTC,CASSRGLWNEQFF
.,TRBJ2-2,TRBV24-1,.,TGTGCCACCAGTGATACCTTCCAGAACACCGGGGAGCTGTTTTTT,CATSDTFQNTGELFF
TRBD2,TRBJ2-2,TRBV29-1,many,TGCAGCGTTCGAACTAGCGGGATTGCCGGGGAGCTGTTTTTT,CSVRTSGIAGELFF
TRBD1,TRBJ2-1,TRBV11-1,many,TGTGCCAGCCGTCCTAGAGTTGAAGGGGGCTTTTACAATGAGCAGTTCTTC,CASRPRVEGGFYNEQFF
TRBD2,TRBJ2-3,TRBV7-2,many,TGTGCCAGCAGCTTATCGGTTTGGGGGGAGGGGAATACGCAGTATTTT,CASSLSVWGEGNTQYF
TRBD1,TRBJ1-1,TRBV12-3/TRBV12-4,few,TGTGCCAGCAGGCCGGACAGGGGGCCCACTGAAGCTTTCTTT,CASRPDRGPTEAFF
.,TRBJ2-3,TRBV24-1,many,TGTGCCACCAGTGATGGCCCAGGGGTGATAGATACGCAGTATTTT,CATSDGPGVIDTQYF
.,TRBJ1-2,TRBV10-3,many,TGTGCCATCAGTCCCTATCTGGCCGGCTATGGCTACACCTTC,CAISPYLAGYGYTF
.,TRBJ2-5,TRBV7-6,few,TGTGCCAGCAGCTCACCACTGGTGACCCAGTACTTC,CASSSPLVTQYF
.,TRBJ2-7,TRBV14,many,TGTGCCAGCAGCCAAGAATACGAGCAGTACTTC,CASSQEYEQYF
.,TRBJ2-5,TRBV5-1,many,TGCGCCAGCAGCTCCAGGGGTGACTCAGAGACCCAGTACTTC,CASSSRGDSETQYF
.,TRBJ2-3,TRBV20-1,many,TGCAGTGCAACGGGGGACCAGGTCACAGATACGCAGTATTTT,CSATGDQVTDTQYF
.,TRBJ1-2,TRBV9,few,TGTGCCAGCAGCGTCAGGAGTAACTATGGCTACACCTTC,CASSVRSNYGYTF
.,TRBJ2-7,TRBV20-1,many,TGCAGTGCTAGACCGACAGAACGGTACGAGCAGTACTTC,CSARPTERYEQYF
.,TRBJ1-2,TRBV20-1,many,TGCAGTGCTATAACAGCATCTGGGAAGCGCGGCTACACCTTC,CSAITASGKRGYTF
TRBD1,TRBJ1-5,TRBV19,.,TGTGCCAGTAGTATTTACGGGACAGTAAGTCAGCCCCAGCATTTT,CASSIYGTVSQPQHF
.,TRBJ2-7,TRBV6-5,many,TGTGCCAGCAGTTTACCCGGGAACGAGCAGTACTTC,CASSLPGNEQYF
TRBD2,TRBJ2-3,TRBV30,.,TGTGCCTGGAGGACTAGCGCTAGCACAGATACGCAGTATTTT,CAWRTSASTDTQYF
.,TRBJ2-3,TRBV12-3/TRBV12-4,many,TGTGCCAGCACCCCCTCCCGGGCGGATACGCAGTATTTT,CASTPSRADTQYF
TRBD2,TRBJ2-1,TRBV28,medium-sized,TGTGCCAGCAGTTTATTCCTAGGGACTAGCGGGGGACACAATGAGCAGTTCTTC,CASSLFLGTSGGHNEQFF
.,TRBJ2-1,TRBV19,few,TGTGCCAGTAGTAGGCGGGGAAATGAGCAGTTCTTC,CASSRRGNEQFF
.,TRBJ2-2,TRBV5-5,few,TGTGCCAGCAGCCCGACAGGAGTTGCCGGGGAGCTGTTTTTT,CASSPTGVAGELFF
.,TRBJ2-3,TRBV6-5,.,TGTGCCAGCAGTTATTTTAATACGCAGTATTTT,CASSYFNTQYF
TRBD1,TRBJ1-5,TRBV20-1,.,TGCAGTGCTAGAACAGGGGGCATTCAGCCCCAGCATTTT,CSARTGGIQPQHF
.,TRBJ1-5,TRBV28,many,TGTGCCAGCAGTTTATGGGGATCCAATCAGCCCCAGCATTTT,CASSLWGSNQPQHF
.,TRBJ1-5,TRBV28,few,TGTGCCAGCAGTTTCGCCCCCCGGCCCCAGCATTTT,CASSFAPRPQHF
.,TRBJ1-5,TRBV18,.,TGTGCCAGCTCAGTACAGGCGGGAGGCCAGCCCCAGCATTTT,CASSVQAGGQPQHF
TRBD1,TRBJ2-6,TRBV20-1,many,TGCGGACAGGGTCGCTCTGGGGCCAACGTCCTGACTTTC,CGQGRSGANVLTF
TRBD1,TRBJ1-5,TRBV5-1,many,TGCGCCAGCAGCTTAACAGGGGTTCAGCCCCAGCATTTT,CASSLTGVQPQHF
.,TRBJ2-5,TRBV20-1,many,TGCAGTGCTAGCCGGGACACTTACCAAGAGACCCAGTACTTC,CSASRDTYQETQYF
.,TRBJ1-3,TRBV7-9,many,TGTGCCAGCAGTATTACTGGCAACTCTGGAAACACCATATATTTT,CASSITGNSGNTIYF
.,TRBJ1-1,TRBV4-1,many,TGCGCCAGCAGCCTAACAGGGTCCACTGAAGCTTTCTTT,CASSLTGSTEAFF
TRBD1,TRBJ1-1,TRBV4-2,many,TGTGCCAGCAGCCAGATAGGGCAGGGGGCCACTGAAGCTTTCTTT,CASSQIGQGATEAFF
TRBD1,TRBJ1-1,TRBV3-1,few,TGTGCCAGCAGCCAAGGGACAGGGGGAGTAACTGAAGCTTTCTTT,CASSQGTGGVTEAFF
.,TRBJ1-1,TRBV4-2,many,TGTGCCAGCAGCCAAGATATCGTGGGGGATGAAGCTTTCTTT,CASSQDIVGDEAFF
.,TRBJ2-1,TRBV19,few,TGTGCCAGTAGTATATCTTTTTCGCAGGTCTACAATGAGCAGTTCTTC,CASSISFSQVYNEQFF
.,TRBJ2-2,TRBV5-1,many,TGCGCCAGCAGCTTGGAGCAGCGCACCGGGGAGCTGTTTTTT,CASSLEQRTGELFF
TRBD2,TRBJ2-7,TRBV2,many,TGTGCCAGCAGTGGACTAGCGGAGCTCTACGAGCAGTACTTC,CASSGLAELYEQYF
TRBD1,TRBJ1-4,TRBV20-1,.,TGCAGTGCTAGTCCGGGACAGGGTCGGGAAAAACTGTTTTTT,CSASPGQGREKLFF
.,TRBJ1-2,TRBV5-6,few,TGTGCCAGCAGCTCTACGGGAACAGGAGCTTTTTATGGCTACACCTTC,CASSSTGTGAFYGYTF
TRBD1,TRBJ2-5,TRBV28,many,TGTGCCAGCAGGACTGACAGGGTAGGGGAGACCCAGTACTTC,CASRTDRVGETQYF
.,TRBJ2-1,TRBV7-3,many,TGTGCCAGCAGCTTATTTCCGGGGGAGGTTGAGCAGTTCTTC,CASSLFPGEVEQFF
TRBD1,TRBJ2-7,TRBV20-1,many,TGCAGTGCCCTGGACAGGACCTACGAGCAGTACTTC,CSALDRTYEQYF